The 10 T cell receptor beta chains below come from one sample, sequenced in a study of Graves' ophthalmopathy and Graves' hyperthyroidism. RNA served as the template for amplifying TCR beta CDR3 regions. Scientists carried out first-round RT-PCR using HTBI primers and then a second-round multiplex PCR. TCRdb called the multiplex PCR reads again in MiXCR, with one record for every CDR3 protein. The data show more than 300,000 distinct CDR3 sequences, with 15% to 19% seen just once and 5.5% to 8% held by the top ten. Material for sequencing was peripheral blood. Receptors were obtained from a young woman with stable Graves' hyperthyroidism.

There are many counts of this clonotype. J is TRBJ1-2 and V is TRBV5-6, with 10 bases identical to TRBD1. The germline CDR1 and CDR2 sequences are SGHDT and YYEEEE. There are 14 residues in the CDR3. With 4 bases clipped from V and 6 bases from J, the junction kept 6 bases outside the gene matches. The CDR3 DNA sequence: TGTGCCAGCAGCCGGGACAGGGGAGGGCATGGCTACACCTTC. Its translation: CASSRDRGGHGYTF.

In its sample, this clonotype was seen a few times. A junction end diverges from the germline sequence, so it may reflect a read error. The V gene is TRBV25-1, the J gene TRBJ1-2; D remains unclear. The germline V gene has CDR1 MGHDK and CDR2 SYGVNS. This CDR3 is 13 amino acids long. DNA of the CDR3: TGTGCCAGCAGTGAAATACATTCCTATGGCTGCACCTTC. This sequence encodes CASSEIHSYGCTF.

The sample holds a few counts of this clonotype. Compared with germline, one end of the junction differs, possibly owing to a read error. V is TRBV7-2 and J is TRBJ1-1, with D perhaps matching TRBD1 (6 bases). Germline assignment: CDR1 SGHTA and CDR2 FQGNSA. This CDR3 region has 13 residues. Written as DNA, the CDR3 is TGTGCCAGCAGCTTAACAGGGAACACTGAAGCTTGCTTT. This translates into CASSLTGNTEACF.

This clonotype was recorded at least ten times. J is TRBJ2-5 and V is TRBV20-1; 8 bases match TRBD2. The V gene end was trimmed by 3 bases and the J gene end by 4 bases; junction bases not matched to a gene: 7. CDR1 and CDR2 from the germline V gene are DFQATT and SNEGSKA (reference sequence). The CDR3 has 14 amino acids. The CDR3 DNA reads TGCAGTGCTAGGGCCGGGGGGGCCGGAGAGACCCAGTACTTC. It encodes CSARAGGAGETQYF.

The CDR3 loop is CAWAWAKQQYF. The CDR3 nucleotides read TGTGCCTGGGCTTGGGCGAAGCAGCAGTACTTC. The chain employs TRBV2 and TRBJ2-7; D is uncertain. V was shortened by 11 bases and J by 8 bases, with 16 bases between the two germline ends. CDR1 and CDR2 from the germline V gene are SNHLY and FYNNEI. The CDR3 loop spans 11 amino acids.

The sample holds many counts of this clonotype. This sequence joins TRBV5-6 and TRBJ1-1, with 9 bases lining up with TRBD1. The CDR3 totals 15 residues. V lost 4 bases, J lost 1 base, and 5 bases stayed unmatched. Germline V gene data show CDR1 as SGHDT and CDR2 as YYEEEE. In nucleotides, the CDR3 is TGTGCCAGCAGCCGTCCGGGACAGGGGAACACTGAAGCTTTCTTT. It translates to CASSRPGQGNTEAFF.

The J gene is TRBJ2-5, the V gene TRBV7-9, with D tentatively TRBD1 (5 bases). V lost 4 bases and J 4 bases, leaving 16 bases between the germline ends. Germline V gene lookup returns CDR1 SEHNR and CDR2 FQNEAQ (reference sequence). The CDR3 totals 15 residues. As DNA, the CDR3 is TGTGCCAGCAGCTCGGATGTAGGGGTTGGAGAGACCCAGTACTTC. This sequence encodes CASSSDVGVGETQYF.

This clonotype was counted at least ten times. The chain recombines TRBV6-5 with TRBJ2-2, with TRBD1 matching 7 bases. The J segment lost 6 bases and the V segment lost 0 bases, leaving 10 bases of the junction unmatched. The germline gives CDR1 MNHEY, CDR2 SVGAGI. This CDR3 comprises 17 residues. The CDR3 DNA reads TGTGCCAGCAGTTACTCGAGACCGGTGACAGGGTCCGGGGAGCTGTTTTTT. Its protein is CASSYSRPVTGSGELFF.

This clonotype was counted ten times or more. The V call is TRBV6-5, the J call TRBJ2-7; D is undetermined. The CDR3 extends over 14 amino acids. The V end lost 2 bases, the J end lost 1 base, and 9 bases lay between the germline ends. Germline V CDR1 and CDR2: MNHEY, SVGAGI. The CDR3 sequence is CASSYGISSYEQYF. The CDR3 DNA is TGTGCCAGCAGTTACGGCATCAGTTCCTACGAGCAGTACTTC.

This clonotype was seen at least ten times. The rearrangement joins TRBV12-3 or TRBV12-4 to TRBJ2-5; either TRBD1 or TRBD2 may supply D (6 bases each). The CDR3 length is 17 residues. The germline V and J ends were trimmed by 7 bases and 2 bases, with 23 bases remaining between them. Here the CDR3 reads CASTLGLGGSRQETQYF. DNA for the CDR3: TGTGCCAGCACCCTAGGGTTGGGGGGCTCTCGTCAAGAGACCCAGTACTTC.